This entry lists 21 T cell receptor beta chains sequenced from one sample in a study of CD8+ T cells in alopecia areata. Treatment denoted: oral pan-JAK inhibitor, 5-10 mg twice daily. The sequencing template was cDNA reverse transcribed from extracted RNA. Clones were sequenced by immunoSEQ multiplex PCR, and TCRdb holds only the in-frame ones, with some missing. The table lists about 180,000 clones, approximately 53% of them singletons. This specimen was CD8+ T cells sorted from blood, taken at week 24, from a patient treated with tofacitinib. The receptor source for this set is a human donor with alopecia areata.

The sample holds a few counts of this clone. This sequence is one base from a far larger clone and is likely a read error. This chain uses TRBV5-1 with TRBJ1-1, with D perhaps TRBD1 (6 bases). V was shortened by 2 bases and J by 6 bases, with 11 bases between the two germline ends. CDR3 length equals 13 residues. In germline, CDR1 is SGHRS, CDR2 YFSETQ. CDR3 loop: CASSLGGRSEAFF. CDR3 coding DNA: TGCGCCAGCAGCTTAGGGGGGCGATCTGAAGCTTTCTTT. Using reference TRBV5-1 and TRBJ1-1 for the parts outside the CDR3, the full variable domain is KAGVTQTPRYLIKTRGQQVTLSCSPISGHRSVSWYQQTPGQGLQFLFEYFSETQRNKGNFPGRFSGRQFSNSRSEMNVSTLELGDSALYLCASSLGGRSEAFFGQGTRLTVV.

The CDR3 is CAWSVIRFDEQFF. In nucleotides, the CDR3 is TGTGCCTGGAGTGTGATCAGGTTCGATGAGCAGTTCTTC. The rearrangement links TRBV30 to TRBJ2-1; D ambiguous. The CDR3 has 13 residues. Germline V gene data show CDR1 as GTSNPN and CDR2 as SVGIG (reference sequence). The V gene lost 0 bases and the J gene lost 8 bases, with 11 bases spanning the gap.

The genes are TRBV11-3 and TRBJ2-1; D could derive from TRBD1 or TRBD2 (5 bases each). Germline V lookup: CDR1 SGHNT, CDR2 YENEEA. The CDR3 spans 17 residues. V lost 5 bases to trimming and J lost 1 base, with 18 bases between them. CDR3 loop: CASSPYGTAKSYNEQFF. CDR3 bases: TGTGCCAGCAGCCCGTACGGGACGGCAAAATCCTACAATGAGCAGTTCTTC. Full variable domain (missing parts from reference TRBV11-3 and TRBJ2-1): EAGVVQSPRYKIIEKKQPVAFWCNPISGHNTLYWYLQNLGQGPELLIRYENEEAVDDSQLPKDRFSAERLKGVDSTLKIQPAELGDSAVYLCASSPYGTAKSYNEQFFGPGTRLTVL.

This chain joins TRBV14 and TRBJ1-1; D is unclear. Germline V gene data show CDR1 as SGHDN and CDR2 as FVKESK. This CDR3 contains 15 residues. Trimming removed 2 bases at V and 1 base at J, with 11 bases between. CDR3 nucleotides: TGTGCCAGCAGCCAAATGAGGGCCCGGAACACTGAAGCTTTCTTT. Translated: CASSQMRARNTEAFF.

This sequence joins TRBV5-6 and TRBJ1-6; D may be TRBD1 (5 bases). Germline values: CDR1 SGHDT, CDR2 YYEEEE. V was shortened by 1 base and J by 9 bases, with 5 bases between the two germline ends. The CDR3 is made up of 12 amino acids. The CDR3 DNA is TGTGCCAGCAGCTTGCAGGGTTCACCCCTCCACTTT. Translating gives CASSLQGSPLHF.

The chain combines TRBV2 with TRBJ2-2; D unresolved. Germline loops: CDR1 SNHLY, CDR2 FYNNEI. Trimming took 5 bases from V and 1 from J, leaving 8 bases between them. The CDR3 loop spans 14 amino acids. CDR3 DNA sequence: TGTGCCAGCAGTCCTAACAGGAACACCGGGGAGCTGTTTTTT. Its protein product is CASSPNRNTGELFF.

The rearrangement links TRBV2 to TRBJ2-1; TRBD1 matches at 8 bases. CDR1 and CDR2 (germline): SNHLY, FYNNEI. The CDR3 is 12 amino acids. CDR3 sequence reads: CARQGKYNEQFF. The CDR3 DNA reads as TGTGCTCGACAGGGGAAGTACAATGAGCAGTTCTTC.

The chain's CDR3 is CASSDGVPYEQYF. The CDR3 DNA reads as TGTGCCAGCAGTGACGGAGTTCCCTACGAGCAGTACTTC. The chain is built from TRBV25-1 and TRBJ2-7; D is unclear. This CDR3 has 13 amino acids. Trimming pared 3 bases from V and 2 bases from J, leaving 8 bases between. Germline CDR1 reads MGHDK; CDR2 reads SYGVNS.

The chain joins TRBV13 to TRBJ1-1; 9 bases align to TRBD1. V shed 5 bases, J shed 5 bases, and the junction held 6 bases outside the gene matches. The CDR3 is 14 residues long. Per germline, CDR1 PRHDT and CDR2 FYEKMQ (reference sequence). The CDR3 region is CASSHGQGSTEAFF. Here the CDR3 DNA reads TGTGCCAGCAGCCACGGACAGGGGAGTACTGAAGCTTTCTTT.

The chain has TRBV30 and TRBJ1-2; a possible D gene is TRBD1 (6 bases). Germline loops: CDR1 GTSNPN, CDR2 SVGIG (reference sequence). Trimming left V 8 bases short and J 4 bases short, with 14 bases between. The CDR3 loop spans 12 amino acids. The CDR3 loop is CAHRTVPYGYTF. The CDR3 DNA follows: TGTGCCCACCGGACAGTACCCTATGGCTACACCTTC.

This clone has just a few counts. The V call is TRBV4-3, the J call TRBJ2-1; D perhaps matches TRBD1 (6 bases). CDR3 length: 15 amino acids. Per the germline V gene, CDR1 is LGHNA and CDR2 is YSLEER. V was shortened by 0 bases and J by 2 bases, with 8 bases between the two germline ends. CDR3 coding DNA: TGCGCCAGCAGCCAAGACAGGGGCACCTACAATGAGCAGTTCTTC. Protein: CASSQDRGTYNEQFF.

The chain joins TRBV30 to TRBJ1-6; possible D gene TRBD1, 6 bases. This CDR3 region has 15 residues. The germline V gene encodes CDR1 GTSNPN and CDR2 SVGIG (reference sequence). V was clipped by 3 bases and J by 7 bases, with 16 bases between them. Here the CDR3 reads CAWRLPGQGNSPLHF. The CDR3 DNA reads TGTGCCTGGAGGCTTCCGGGACAAGGAAATTCACCCCTCCACTTT.

The chain uses TRBV30 and TRBJ1-5; the D gene is possibly TRBD1 (6 bases). Germline CDR1 is GTSNPN and CDR2 is SVGIG (reference sequence). Trimming removed 5 bases from V and 3 bases from J, with 11 bases in between. This CDR3 is 13 amino acids long. The CDR3 is CAWGRGDNQPQHF. In nucleotides, the CDR3 is TGTGCCTGGGGCAGGGGTGACAATCAGCCCCAGCATTTT.

CDR3: CASSDSPGKGTFF. Here the CDR3 DNA reads TGTGCCAGCAGTGACTCTCCGGGAAAAGGGACTTTCTTT. The rearrangement uses TRBV6-4 and TRBJ1-1; the D is unclear. Trimming took off 0 bases at V and 12 bases at J, with 14 bases between the two ends. The CDR3 spans 13 residues. Germline assignment: CDR1 MRHNA and CDR2 SNTAGT.

The chain combines TRBV5-1 with TRBJ2-1; 9 nucleotides agree with TRBD2. CDR3 length: 18 residues. Germline V gene data show CDR1 as SGHRS and CDR2 as YFSETQ. Trimming at V came to 1 base and at J to 0 bases, leaving 8 bases not matched to a gene. The CDR3 loop reads CASSLPSGALSSYNEQFF. CDR3 sequence (DNA): TGCGCCAGCAGCTTGCCTAGCGGGGCCTTAAGCTCCTACAATGAGCAGTTCTTC.

This clone appeared a few times. This chain uses TRBV29-1 with TRBJ2-2; 7 positions match TRBD1. CDR3 size: 12 residues. With V trimmed by 7 bases and J by 6 bases, 5 bases remained unmatched. Germline loops: CDR1 SQVTM, CDR2 ANQGSEA. CDR3 coding DNA: TGCAGCGGTTCAGGGGGATCCGGGGAGCTGTTTTTT. This encodes CSGSGGSGELFF.

Only a few counts were recorded for this clone. The genes are TRBV13 and TRBJ2-3, with 9 bases matching TRBD2. V trimming: 9 bases; J trimming: 2 bases; junction bases outside the gene matches: 6. Germline-derived CDR1 and CDR2 are PRHDT and FYEKMQ (reference sequence). The CDR3 sequence is 14 residues long. CDR3 loop: CASLLAGSTDTQYF. The CDR3 DNA follows: TGTGCCAGTCTCCTAGCGGGGTCCACAGATACGCAGTATTTT.

This rearrangement joins TRBV6-6 to TRBJ1-1; possibly TRBD1 for D (5 bases). The V gene lost 7 bases and the J gene lost 6 bases, with 21 bases spanning the gap. Per the germline V gene, CDR1 is MNHNY and CDR2 is SVGAGI (reference sequence). The CDR3 has 15 residues. The chain's CDR3 is CASIPPEGKEAEAFF. CDR3 coding DNA: TGTGCCAGCATTCCACCGGAGGGGAAAGAGGCTGAAGCTTTCTTT.

The chain has TRBV5-6 and TRBJ2-3; 11 bases agree with TRBD1. V was pared by 3 bases and J by 5 bases, with 2 bases of the junction left unmatched. This CDR3 is 14 amino acids long. The germline gives CDR1 SGHDT, CDR2 YYEEEE. The CDR3 loop reads CASSYGTGGDTQYF. The CDR3, as DNA: TGTGCCAGCAGCTACGGGACAGGGGGAGATACGCAGTATTTT.

This clone was counted a few times. J is TRBJ1-4 and V is TRBV5-6; no reliable D call. The germline CDR1 and CDR2 sequences are SGHDT and YYEEEE. The CDR3 covers 12 residues. Trimming shortened V by 2 bases and J by 6 bases, and 5 bases separated the two germline ends. CDR3: CASSFWDEKLFF. The CDR3, as DNA: TGTGCCAGCAGCTTTTGGGATGAAAAACTGTTTTTT.

This clone has only a few counts. V and J are TRBV5-1 and TRBJ2-3, with 7 nucleotides matching TRBD1. V was clipped by 4 bases and J by 2 bases; unmatched bases: 10. This CDR3 is built from 16 residues. The germline V gene encodes CDR1 SGHRS and CDR2 YFSETQ. CDR3: CASSAEPGGSTDTQYF. CDR3 in DNA: TGCGCCAGCAGCGCGGAACCAGGGGGATCCACAGATACGCAGTATTTT. Complete variable domain (other parts from reference TRBV5-1 and TRBJ2-3): KAGVTQTPRYLIKTRGQQVTLSCSPISGHRSVSWYQQTPGQGLQFLFEYFSETQRNKGNFPGRFSGRQFSNSRSEMNVSTLELGDSALYLCASSAEPGGSTDTQYFGPGTRLTVL.